These 23 T cell receptor beta chains share one sample of origin, sequenced in a study of CD8+ T cells in alopecia areata. As the sequencing template, cDNA was produced by extracting RNA and reverse transcribing it. Assay used: immunoSEQ multiplex PCR; TCRdb lists only in-frame clones, some missing. The data show about 200,000 clones, 35% to 40% seen once. Sample treatment: oral pan-JAK inhibitor, 5-10 mg twice daily. The starting material was CD4+ T cells sorted from blood, obtained around week 34, from a patient treated with tofacitinib. All receptors derive from a human donor with alopecia areata.

This sequence joins TRBV2 and TRBJ2-1; TRBD1 matches at 7 bases. V shed 0 bases, J shed 11 bases, and the junction held 13 bases outside the gene matches. Germline loops: CDR1 SNHLY, CDR2 FYNNEI. This CDR3 comprises 16 residues. In DNA form, the CDR3 reads TGTGCCAGCAGTGAAGCACGCGACAGGGTGGTTATTCAGCAGTTCTTC. Translating it yields CASSEARDRVVIQQFF.

The rearrangement joins TRBV6-4 to TRBJ1-1, with 9 nucleotides matching TRBD1. The V and J ends lost 6 bases and 0 bases, in that order; junction bases with no gene match: 5. Germline V CDR1 and CDR2: MRHNA, SNTAGT. The CDR3 runs 15 residues. The CDR3 loop reads CASRGQGGMNTEAFF. The DNA of the CDR3 is TGTGCCAGCAGGGGACAGGGAGGTATGAACACTGAAGCTTTCTTT.

This chain uses TRBV27 with TRBJ2-7; D perhaps matches TRBD2 (6 bases). The V end lost 2 bases, the J end lost 7 bases, and 15 bases lay between the germline ends. The CDR3 consists of 14 residues. CDR1 is MNHEY and CDR2 is SMNVEV in the germline V gene (reference sequence). The CDR3 DNA sequence: TGTGCCAGCAGTTTACGCCTAGCGTTGAGGGAGCAGTACTTC. Its translation is CASSLRLALREQYF.

This clone has just a few counts. The gene calls are TRBV5-8 and TRBJ1-5; TRBD1 might be the D (6 bases). The CDR3 contains 15 residues. Trimming cost V 4 bases and J 4 bases, with 15 bases left between them. The V gene's germline CDR1 is SGHTS and CDR2 YDEGEE. DNA for the CDR3: TGTGCCAGCAGCGCATGGACAGTGAGGAATCAGCCCCAGCATTTT. Translated, it gives CASSAWTVRNQPQHF.

The chain joins TRBV4-1 to TRBJ2-1, with D maybe TRBD2 (7 bases). CDR1 is MGHRA, CDR2 YSYEKL, per germline. The CDR3 contains 12 residues. Trimming removed 2 bases at V and 15 bases at J, with 14 bases between. CDR3 sequence reads: CASSQSGGPTFF. The CDR3, as DNA: TGCGCCAGCAGCCAATCGGGGGGCCCCACGTTCTTC.

This chain links TRBV27 with TRBJ1-5; the D gene is possibly TRBD1 (6 bases). The germline CDR1 and CDR2 sequences are MNHEY and SMNVEV (reference sequence). This CDR3 has 16 amino acids. V lost 2 bases and J 1 base, leaving 12 bases between the germline ends. The CDR3 is CASSLSTGPSNQPQHF. CDR3 DNA: TGTGCCAGCAGTTTAAGTACAGGGCCAAGCAATCAGCCCCAGCATTTT.

In its sample, this clone was seen a few times. The V call is TRBV29-1, the J call TRBJ2-5; the D is unclear. The V end lost 1 base, the J end lost 0 bases, and 3 bases lay between the germline ends. Germline assignment: CDR1 SQVTM and CDR2 ANQGSEA. The CDR3 consists of 12 residues. The DNA of the CDR3 is TGCAGCGTTGAAGCGTACCAAGAGACCCAGTACTTC. This translates into CSVEAYQETQYF.

This chain connects TRBV6-5 to TRBJ2-6; a possible D gene is TRBD1 (5 bases). Trimming shortened V by 6 bases and J by 2 bases, and 11 bases separated the two germline ends. Looked up from germline, CDR1 is MNHEY and CDR2 is SVGAGI. This CDR3 spans 15 amino acids. The DNA of the CDR3 is TGTGCCAGCAGGGGAAGGGGTACTGGGGCCAACGTCCTGACTTTC. Its protein is CASRGRGTGANVLTF.

This chain connects TRBV7-9 to TRBJ1-2, with D possibly TRBD1 on 5 matching bases. The CDR3 is made up of 13 amino acids. The germline CDR1 and CDR2 sequences are SEHNR and FQNEAQ (reference sequence). V was shortened by 4 bases and J by 4 bases, with 10 bases between the two germline ends. CDR3 in amino acids: CASSYRGSYGYTF. The CDR3 DNA is TGTGCCAGCAGCTACCGGGGCTCCTATGGCTACACCTTC.

This clone turned up a few times. The V call is TRBV7-9, the J call TRBJ2-7; TRBD2 agrees at 12 bases. This CDR3 contains 16 residues. Germline values: CDR1 SEHNR, CDR2 FQNEAQ (reference sequence). With 1 base clipped from V and 6 bases from J, the junction kept 7 bases outside the gene matches. The CDR3 DNA reads TGTGCCAGCAGCTTAGAGCAACTAGCGGGAGGTAGCGAGCAGTACTTC. It codes for CASSLEQLAGGSEQYF.

The CDR3 nucleotides read TGCAGCGCCGATCCGGGGAATGAGCAGTTCTTC. Translating it yields CSADPGNEQFF. The rearrangement links TRBV29-1 to TRBJ2-1; D is perhaps TRBD2 (5 bases). The CDR3 consists of 11 residues. Trimming pared 7 bases from V and 7 bases from J, leaving 11 bases between. Looked up from germline, CDR1 is SQVTM and CDR2 is ANQGSEA.

This clone was observed a handful of times. This sequence joins TRBV5-6 and TRBJ2-2; 7 bases line up with TRBD1. Germline lookup yields CDR1 SGHDT and CDR2 YYEEEE. This CDR3 is 13 amino acids long. After removal of 5 bases from V and 6 bases from J, the junction contained 4 bases not matched to a gene. CDR3 sequence: CASSPQGAGELFF. For the CDR3, the DNA is TGTGCCAGCAGTCCTCAGGGGGCCGGGGAGCTGTTTTTT.

This chain links TRBV7-9 with TRBJ2-1, with 8 positions matching TRBD2. CDR3 length: 14 amino acids. CDR1 SEHNR and CDR2 FQNEAQ come from the germline V gene (reference sequence). The V gene end was trimmed by 5 bases and the J gene end by 5 bases; junction bases not matched to a gene: 5. In DNA form, the CDR3 reads TGTGCCAGCAGCCGTAGCGGGATCGACAATGAGCAGTTCTTC. It encodes CASSRSGIDNEQFF.

A few counts support this clone. The V and J genes are TRBV5-6 and TRBJ2-3; TRBD1 matches at 8 bases. The V segment lost 4 bases and the J segment 0 bases; nucleotides outside the gene matches: 1. Germline V lookup: CDR1 SGHDT, CDR2 YYEEEE. This CDR3 spans 14 amino acids. CDR3 region: CASSRTGSTDTQYF. The CDR3 DNA follows: TGTGCCAGCAGCAGGACAGGGAGCACAGATACGCAGTATTTT.

The chain joins TRBV2 to TRBJ2-6; possibly TRBD2 for D (6 bases). Per germline, CDR1 SNHLY and CDR2 FYNNEI. V was shortened by 2 bases and J by 2 bases, with 7 bases between the two germline ends. The CDR3 has 15 amino acids. This CDR3 reads CASSEREPGANVLTF. CDR3 DNA: TGTGCCAGCAGTGAACGGGAGCCTGGGGCCAACGTCCTGACTTTC.

This chain joins TRBV4-1 and TRBJ2-1, with D perhaps TRBD2 (5 bases). Germline CDR1 and CDR2: MGHRA and YSYEKL. The CDR3 sequence is 13 residues long. With 4 bases removed from V and 11 bases from J, the gap between germline ends came to 15 bases. CDR3 bases: TGCGCCAGCAGCCGTGTGGGCGGGCCCCAGCAGTTCTTC. It is translated as CASSRVGGPQQFF.

This clone was detected many times. This chain joins TRBV11-1 and TRBJ1-1; no reliable D call. Trimming pared 4 bases from V and 3 bases from J, leaving 3 bases between. The CDR3 has 11 amino acids. Germline CDR1 is SGHAT and CDR2 is FQDESV (reference sequence). CDR3 coding DNA: TGTGCCAGCAGCTACGACACTGAAGCTTTCTTT. The encoded protein is CASSYDTEAFF.

V usage is TRBV29-1 and J usage is TRBJ2-7; 8 bases are a match to TRBD1. Trimming took 6 bases from V and 4 from J; bases not matched to a gene: 5. The V gene's germline CDR1 is SQVTM and CDR2 ANQGSEA. The CDR3 covers 12 residues. CDR3 loop: CSVRQGAYEQYF. The CDR3 DNA reads as TGCAGCGTCCGGCAGGGGGCTTACGAGCAGTACTTC.

The chain carries TRBV4-2 and TRBJ1-2; D ambiguous. There are 11 residues in the CDR3. Germline CDR1 is LGHNA and CDR2 is YNFKEQ. V dropped 1 base and J dropped 8 bases, with 5 bases sitting between them. CDR3 protein: CASSQVGGYTF. CDR3 DNA sequence: TGTGCCAGCAGCCAAGTTGGCGGCTACACCTTC.

In nucleotides, the CDR3 is TGCGCCAGCAGCTTGGAGGCAGCTGGAAACACCATATATTTT. Amino acids: CASSLEAAGNTIYF. The rearrangement links TRBV5-1 to TRBJ1-3, with D unresolved. With 0 bases removed from V and 2 bases from J, the gap between germline ends came to 6 bases. Per germline, CDR1 SGHRS and CDR2 YFSETQ. The CDR3 has 14 amino acids.

The chain carries TRBV27 and TRBJ1-1; D is possibly TRBD1 (6 bases). In germline, CDR1 is MNHEY, CDR2 SMNVEV (reference sequence). V was cut by 6 bases and J by 6 bases, with 11 bases left in between. The CDR3 totals 12 residues. CDR3 nucleotides: TGTGCCAGCAGAAGAGAGGGGGCTGAAGCTTTCTTT. It is translated as CASRREGAEAFF.

This clone was seen more than once but under ten times. This chain joins TRBV11-1 and TRBJ1-1, with D uncertain. CDR3 length equals 13 residues. CDR1 SGHAT and CDR2 FQDESV come from the germline V gene (reference sequence). Trimming left V 11 bases short and J 2 bases short, with 15 bases between. The CDR3, as DNA: TGTGCCTCTCAGGCCAGGACTAACACTGAAGCTTTCTTT. Translating gives CASQARTNTEAFF.

This clone occurred a few times. The chain couples TRBV29-1 to TRBJ2-6, with 7 bases aligning to TRBD1. The germline CDR1 and CDR2 sequences are SQVTM and ANQGSEA. V dropped 5 bases and J dropped 2; count of bases not matched to a gene: 3. The CDR3 runs to 14 residues. CDR3 region: CSVTGAAGANVLTF. DNA for the CDR3: TGCAGCGTTACAGGGGCGGCTGGGGCCAACGTCCTGACTTTC.